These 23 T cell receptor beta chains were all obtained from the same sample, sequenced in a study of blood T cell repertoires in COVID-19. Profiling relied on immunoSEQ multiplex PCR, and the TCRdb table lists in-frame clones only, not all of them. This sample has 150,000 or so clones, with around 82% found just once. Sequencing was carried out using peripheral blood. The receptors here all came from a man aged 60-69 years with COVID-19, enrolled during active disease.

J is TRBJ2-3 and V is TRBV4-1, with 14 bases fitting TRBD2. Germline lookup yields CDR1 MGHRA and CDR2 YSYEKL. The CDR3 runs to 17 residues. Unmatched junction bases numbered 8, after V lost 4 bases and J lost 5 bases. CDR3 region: CASSRWAGTSGRDTQYF. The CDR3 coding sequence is TGCGCCAGCAGCCGATGGGCCGGGACTAGCGGGAGAGATACGCAGTATTTT.

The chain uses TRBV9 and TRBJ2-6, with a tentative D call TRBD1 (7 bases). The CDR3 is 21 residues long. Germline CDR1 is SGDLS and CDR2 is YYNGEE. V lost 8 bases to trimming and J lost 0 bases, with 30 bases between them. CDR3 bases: TGTGCCAGTTCTCCTGATCCATTTCCGGACAGGAGGGGCTCTGGGGCCAACGTCCTGACTTTC. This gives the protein CASSPDPFPDRRGSGANVLTF.

CDR3 sequence reads: CASSPRQGRRQPQHF. CDR3 bases: TGTGCCAGCAGTCCCCGACAGGGGAGGAGACAGCCCCAGCATTTT. J is TRBJ1-5 and V is TRBV6-5, with TRBD1 matching over 8 bases. The CDR3 has 15 residues. Trimming removed 5 bases from V and 7 bases from J; junction bases left unmatched: 10. CDR1 and CDR2 from the germline V gene are MNHEY and SVGAGI.

The CDR3 nucleotides read TGTGCCAGCAGTTCTGGTGGACAGTTTAGTGAAAAACTGTTTTTT. Its translation is CASSSGGQFSEKLFF. The chain carries TRBV28 and TRBJ1-4, with D perhaps matching TRBD1 (6 bases). This CDR3 is built from 15 residues. From germline, CDR1 is MDHEN and CDR2 SYDVKM. Trimming shortened V by 4 bases and J by 7 bases, and 16 bases separated the two germline ends.

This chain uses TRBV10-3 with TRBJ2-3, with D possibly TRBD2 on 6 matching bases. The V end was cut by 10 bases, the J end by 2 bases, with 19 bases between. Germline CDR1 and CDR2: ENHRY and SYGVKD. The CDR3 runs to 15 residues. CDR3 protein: CATGGFEILTDTQYF. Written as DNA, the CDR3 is TGTGCCACCGGAGGGTTTGAGATACTCACAGATACGCAGTATTTT.

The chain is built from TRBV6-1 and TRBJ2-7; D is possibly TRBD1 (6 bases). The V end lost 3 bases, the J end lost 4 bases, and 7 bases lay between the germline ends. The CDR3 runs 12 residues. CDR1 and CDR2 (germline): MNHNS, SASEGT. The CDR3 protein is CASSDQGYEQYF. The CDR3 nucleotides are TGTGCCAGCAGTGACCAGGGGTACGAGCAGTACTTC.

CDR3 region: CASSLAAEDQETQYF. For the CDR3, the DNA is TGCGCCAGCAGCTTGGCCGCGGAGGATCAGGAGACCCAGTACTTC. The chain combines TRBV5-1 with TRBJ2-5, with a possible D match to TRBD2 (5 bases). CDR3 length equals 15 residues. Germline CDR1 reads SGHRS; CDR2 reads YFSETQ. V shed 0 bases and J shed 5 bases, with 14 bases lying between them.

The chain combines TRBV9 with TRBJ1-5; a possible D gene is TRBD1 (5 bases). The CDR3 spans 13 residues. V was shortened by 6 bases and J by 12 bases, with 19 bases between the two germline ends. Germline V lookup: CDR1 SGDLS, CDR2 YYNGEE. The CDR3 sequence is CASTQSLAGGQHF. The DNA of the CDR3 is TGTGCCAGCACCCAGTCTTTAGCCGGGGGCCAGCATTTT.

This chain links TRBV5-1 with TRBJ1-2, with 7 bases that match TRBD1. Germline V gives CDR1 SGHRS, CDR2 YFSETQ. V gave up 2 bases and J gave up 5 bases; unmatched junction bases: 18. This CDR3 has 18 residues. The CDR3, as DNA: TGCGCCAGCAGCTTTCTTTCTGCCCCGGGACAGACCAATTATGGCTACACCTTC. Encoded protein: CASSFLSAPGQTNYGYTF.

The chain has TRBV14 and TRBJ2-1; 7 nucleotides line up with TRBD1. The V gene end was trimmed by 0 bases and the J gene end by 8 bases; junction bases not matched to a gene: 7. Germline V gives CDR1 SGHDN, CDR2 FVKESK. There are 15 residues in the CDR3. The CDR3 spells CASSQDETGRYEQFF. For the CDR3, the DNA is TGTGCCAGCAGCCAAGATGAGACAGGGCGTTATGAGCAGTTCTTC.

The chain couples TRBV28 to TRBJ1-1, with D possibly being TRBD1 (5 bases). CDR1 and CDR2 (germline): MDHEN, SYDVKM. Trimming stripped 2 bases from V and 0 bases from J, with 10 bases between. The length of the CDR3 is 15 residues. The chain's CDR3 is CASSLAGPVNTEAFF. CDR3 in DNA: TGTGCCAGCAGTTTAGCAGGGCCAGTGAACACTGAAGCTTTCTTT.

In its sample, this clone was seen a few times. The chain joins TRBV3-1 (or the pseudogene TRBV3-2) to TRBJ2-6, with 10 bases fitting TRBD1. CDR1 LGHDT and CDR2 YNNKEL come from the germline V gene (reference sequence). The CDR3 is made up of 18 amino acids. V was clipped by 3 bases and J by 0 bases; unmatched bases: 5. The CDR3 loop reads CASSHRQGAFSGANVLTF. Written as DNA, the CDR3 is TGTGCCAGCAGCCATCGACAGGGGGCTTTCTCTGGGGCCAACGTCCTGACTTTC.

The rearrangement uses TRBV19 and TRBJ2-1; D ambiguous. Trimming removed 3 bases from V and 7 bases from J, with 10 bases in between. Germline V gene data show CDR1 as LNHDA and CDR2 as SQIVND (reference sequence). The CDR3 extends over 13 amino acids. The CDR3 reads CASSIRVNNEQFF. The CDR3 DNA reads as TGTGCCAGTAGTATTAGAGTTAATAATGAGCAGTTCTTC.

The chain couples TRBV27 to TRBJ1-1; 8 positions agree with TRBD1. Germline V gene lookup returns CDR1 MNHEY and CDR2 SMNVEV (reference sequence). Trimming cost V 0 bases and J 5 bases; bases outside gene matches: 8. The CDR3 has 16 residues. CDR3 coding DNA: TGTGCCAGCAGTTTATCGACCAGGGGGCTCGGGACTGAAGCTTTCTTT. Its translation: CASSLSTRGLGTEAFF.

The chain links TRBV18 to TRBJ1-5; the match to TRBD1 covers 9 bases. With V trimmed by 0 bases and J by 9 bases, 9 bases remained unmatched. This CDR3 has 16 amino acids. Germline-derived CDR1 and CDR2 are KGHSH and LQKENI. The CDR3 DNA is TGTGCCAGCTCACCACCCGGGACAGGGATTGGGAGGCCCCAGCATTTT. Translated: CASSPPGTGIGRPQHF.

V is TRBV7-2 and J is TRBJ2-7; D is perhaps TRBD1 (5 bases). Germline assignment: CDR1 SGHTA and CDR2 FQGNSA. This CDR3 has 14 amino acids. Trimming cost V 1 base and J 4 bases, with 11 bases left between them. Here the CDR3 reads CASSLVGGQYEQYF. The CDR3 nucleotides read TGTGCCAGCAGCTTAGTCGGCGGACAATACGAGCAGTACTTC.

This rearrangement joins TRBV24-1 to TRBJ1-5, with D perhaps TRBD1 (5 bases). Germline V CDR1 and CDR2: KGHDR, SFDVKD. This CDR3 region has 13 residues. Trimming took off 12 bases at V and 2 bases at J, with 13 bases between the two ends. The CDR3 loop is CASQGLGNQPQHF. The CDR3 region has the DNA TGTGCCTCGCAGGGTTTAGGCAATCAGCCCCAGCATTTT.

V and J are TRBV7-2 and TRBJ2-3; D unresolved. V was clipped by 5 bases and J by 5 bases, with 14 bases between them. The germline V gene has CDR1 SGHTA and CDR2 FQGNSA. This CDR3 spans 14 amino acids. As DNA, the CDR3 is TGTGCCAGCAGCCATACCGTGTCGGGAGATACGCAGTATTTT. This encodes CASSHTVSGDTQYF. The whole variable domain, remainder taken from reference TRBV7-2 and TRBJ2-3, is GAGVSQSPSNKVTEKGKDVELRCDPISGHTALYWYRQSLGQGLEFLIYFQGNSAPDKSGLPSDRFSAERTGGSVSTLTIQRTQQEDSAVYLCASSHTVSGDTQYFGPGTRLTVL.

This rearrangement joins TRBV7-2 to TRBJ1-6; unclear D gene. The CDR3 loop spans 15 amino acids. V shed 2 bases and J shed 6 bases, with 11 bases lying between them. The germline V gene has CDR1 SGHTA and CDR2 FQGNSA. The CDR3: CASSLFSAGNSPLHF. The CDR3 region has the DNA TGTGCCAGCAGCTTATTTTCGGCGGGTAATTCACCCCTCCACTTT.

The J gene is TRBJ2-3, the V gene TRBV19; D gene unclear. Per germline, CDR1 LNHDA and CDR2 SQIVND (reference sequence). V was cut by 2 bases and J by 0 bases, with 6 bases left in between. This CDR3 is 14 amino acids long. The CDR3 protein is CASSISTSTDTQYF. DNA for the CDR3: TGTGCCAGTAGTATATCTACTAGCACAGATACGCAGTATTTT.

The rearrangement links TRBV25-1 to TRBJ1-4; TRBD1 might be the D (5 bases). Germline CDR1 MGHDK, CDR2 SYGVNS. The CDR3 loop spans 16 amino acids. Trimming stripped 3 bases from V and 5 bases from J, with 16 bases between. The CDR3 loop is CASSDHAAGLNEKLFF. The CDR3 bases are TGTGCCAGCAGTGACCATGCGGCAGGGCTGAATGAAAAACTGTTTTTT.

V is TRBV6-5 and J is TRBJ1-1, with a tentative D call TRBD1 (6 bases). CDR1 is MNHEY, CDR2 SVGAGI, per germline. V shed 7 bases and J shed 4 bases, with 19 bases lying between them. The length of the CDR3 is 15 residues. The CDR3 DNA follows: TGTGCCAGCACGCAAAGGGGGAATCGGGCCACTGAAGCTTTCTTT. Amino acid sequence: CASTQRGNRATEAFF.

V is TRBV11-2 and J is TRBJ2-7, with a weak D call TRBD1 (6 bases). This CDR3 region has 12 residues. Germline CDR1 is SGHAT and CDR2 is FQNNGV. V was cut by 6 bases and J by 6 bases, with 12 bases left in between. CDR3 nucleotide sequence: TGTGCCAGCAGTTCAGGGGTTGGCGAGCAGTACTTC. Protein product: CASSSGVGEQYF.